The clone carrying this T cell receptor (beta chain) was recorded many times. Its antigen is as yet unknown. Researchers made TCR beta libraries by using iRepertoire HTBI primers and running Arm-PCR on CDR3 regions. TCRdb redid the calling of the multiplex PCR reads with MiXCR, one entry per CDR3 protein. The sample consists of roughly 500,000 distinct CDR3 sequences, about 20% of them appearing once. As for time point: persistent/refractory GD, antithyroid drugs over 5 years with positive TRAb. RNA extracted from PBMCs served as the sequencing template. V gave up 3 bases and J gave up 1 base, with 7 bases separating them. Germline V lookup: CDR1 MNHEY, CDR2 SVGEGT. The CDR3 totals 14 residues. The entry originates in a study of regulatory T cells in long-lasting Graves disease. Study-level information: Persistent Graves' disease denoted over 5 years of antithyroid drugs plus positive TSH receptor antibodies.

Overall study findings and caveats: Public clonotype sharing was higher in persistent than newly diagnosed patients.

The sequenced sample was peripheral blood mononuclear cells (PBMCs), obtained when the disease was refractory, from a patient treated with antithyroid drugs. The V call is TRBV6-2 or TRBV6-3, the J call TRBJ2-1; TRBD1 might be the D (6 bases). This clonotype was sampled from a female donor with Graves disease. The CDR3 sequence is CASSYTGSYNEQFF. The CDR3 DNA follows: TGTGCCAGCAGTTATACAGGGTCCTACAATGAGCAGTTCTTC.